This is a list of T cell receptor beta chains from one sample in a study of blood T cells in healthy people across ages. TCRdb fed the 5' RACE reads into MiXCR, producing one record per CDR3 protein. The data hold some 730,000 distinct CDR3 sequences, with about a fifth observed a single time. The sample comprised blood. The receptors here all came from a man aged 65 to 85 in good health. Both conserved end residues are part of each CDR3. A D gene is named only where the DNA matches it firmly. Only some rows state a clone size, as once, few, many or a class for expanded clones.

V gene: TRBV12-3/TRBV12-4; clone size: NA; D gene: NA; J gene: TRBJ2-1; CDR3 DNA: TGTGCCAGCCGCTCTACTGAGGGCTACAATGAGCAGTTCTTC; CDR3 protein: CASRSTEGYNEQFF
V gene: TRBV18; clone size: NA; D gene: NA; J gene: TRBJ1-1; CDR3 DNA: TGTGCCAGCTCACCGTGGGGAAAAGAAGCTTTCTTT; CDR3 protein: CASSPWGKEAFF
V gene: TRBV5-6; clone size: NA; D gene: NA; J gene: TRBJ1-2; CDR3 DNA: TGTGCCAGCAGCCCCCCTAGGATGGCCTATGGCTACACCTTC; CDR3 protein: CASSPPRMAYGYTF
V gene: TRBV12-3/TRBV12-4; clone size: few; D gene: NA; J gene: TRBJ2-1; CDR3 DNA: TGTGCCAGCAGTGTATACACGGGGCTGAATGAGCAGTTCTTC; CDR3 protein: CASSVYTGLNEQFF
V gene: TRBV12-3/TRBV12-4; clone size: NA; D gene: TRBD1; J gene: TRBJ2-3; CDR3 DNA: TGTGCCAGCAGTTTGACAGGGATACGAACAGATACGCAGTATTTT; CDR3 protein: CASSLTGIRTDTQYF
V gene: TRBV20-1; clone size: few; D gene: TRBD2; J gene: TRBJ2-1; CDR3 DNA: TGCAGTGCGTGGACTAGTTTTAACAATGAGCAGTTCTTC; CDR3 protein: CSAWTSFNNEQFF
V gene: TRBV20-1; clone size: NA; D gene: TRBD2; J gene: TRBJ2-1; CDR3 DNA: TGCAGTGCCCCACTAGCGGGGATCTCCTACAATGAGCAGTTCTTC; CDR3 protein: CSAPLAGISYNEQFF
V gene: TRBV28; clone size: NA; D gene: NA; J gene: TRBJ1-4; CDR3 DNA: TGTGCCAGCAGTCCCCACGCAACTAATGAAAAACTGTTTTTT; CDR3 protein: CASSPHATNEKLFF
V gene: TRBV20-1; clone size: few; D gene: TRBD1; J gene: TRBJ2-3; CDR3 DNA: TGCAGTGCTAGAGGCGCTCCGACAGGGAAGAGCACAGATACGCAGTATTTT; CDR3 protein: CSARGAPTGKSTDTQYF
V gene: TRBV9; clone size: NA; D gene: NA; J gene: TRBJ2-7; CDR3 DNA: TGTGCCAGCAGCCCCGTTGAGGGGTCACTTTCCTACGAGCAGTACTTC; CDR3 protein: CASSPVEGSLSYEQYF
V gene: TRBV6-5; clone size: NA; D gene: NA; J gene: TRBJ1-2; CDR3 DNA: TGTGCCAGCAGTTACCGGGCAGGCATTAACTATGGCCACACCTTC; CDR3 protein: CASSYRAGINYGHTF
V gene: TRBV29-1; clone size: NA; D gene: NA; J gene: TRBJ1-2; CDR3 DNA: TGCAGCGTTGGGATCTCGGGGGACCATGGCTACACCTTC; CDR3 protein: CSVGISGDHGYTF
V gene: TRBV18; clone size: NA; D gene: NA; J gene: TRBJ1-2; CDR3 DNA: TGTGCCAGCTCATCCGGGGCTCTATCCTATGGCTACACCTTC; CDR3 protein: CASSSGALSYGYTF
V gene: TRBV7-6; clone size: NA; D gene: NA; J gene: TRBJ2-3; CDR3 DNA: TGTGCCAGCAGCTTCGGGAGTCTCACAGATACGCAGTATTTT; CDR3 protein: CASSFGSLTDTQYF
V gene: TRBV3-1; clone size: NA; D gene: NA; J gene: TRBJ1-2; CDR3 DNA: TGTGCCAGCAGTCCCTTACGGAAGGACTATGGCTACACCTTC; CDR3 protein: CASSPLRKDYGYTF
V gene: TRBV10-3; clone size: NA; D gene: NA; J gene: TRBJ1-1; CDR3 DNA: TGTGCCATACGTCTGAACACTGAAGCTTTCTTT; CDR3 protein: CAIRLNTEAFF
V gene: TRBV18; clone size: NA; D gene: NA; J gene: TRBJ2-2; CDR3 DNA: TGTGCCAGCTCACCAGCACGAGCGGAGAACACCGGGGAGCTGTTTTTT; CDR3 protein: CASSPARAENTGELFF
V gene: TRBV4-1; clone size: NA; D gene: NA; J gene: TRBJ2-5; CDR3 DNA: TGCGCCAGCAGCCAAGATCGGGCTAGCGAGGCCCAAGAGACCCAGTACTTC; CDR3 protein: CASSQDRASEAQETQYF
V gene: TRBV27; clone size: once; D gene: TRBD1; J gene: TRBJ2-1; CDR3 DNA: TGTGCCAGCAGTTTAAACAGGGGTGAGCAGTTCTTC; CDR3 protein: CASSLNRGEQFF
V gene: TRBV12-3/TRBV12-4; clone size: few; D gene: NA; J gene: TRBJ1-6; CDR3 DNA: TGTGCCAGCACCACCGTTGGGGGTTCGAATTCACCCCTCCACTTT; CDR3 protein: CASTTVGGSNSPLHF
V gene: TRBV20-1; clone size: NA; D gene: TRBD2; J gene: TRBJ2-7; CDR3 DNA: TGCAGTGCTAGGCGCGGGAGGGAATCCTACGAGCAGTACTTC; CDR3 protein: CSARRGRESYEQYF
V gene: TRBV3-1; clone size: NA; D gene: NA; J gene: TRBJ2-3; CDR3 DNA: TGTGCCAGCAGCCCGAACCCTAGCATGGGTACGCAGTATTTT; CDR3 protein: CASSPNPSMGTQYF
V gene: TRBV29-1; clone size: NA; D gene: NA; J gene: TRBJ2-5; CDR3 DNA: TGCAGCGTTGAAGACCGCCAGGTTCGGACCCAGTACTTC; CDR3 protein: CSVEDRQVRTQYF
V gene: TRBV6-5; clone size: NA; D gene: NA; J gene: TRBJ2-3; CDR3 DNA: TGTGCCAGCAGTTACTCTGTGGGTGGAACAGATACGCAGTATTTT; CDR3 protein: CASSYSVGGTDTQYF
V gene: TRBV29-1; clone size: NA; D gene: NA; J gene: TRBJ2-3; CDR3 DNA: TGCAGCGTTGGTCTGGATAGCACAGATACGCAGTATTTT; CDR3 protein: CSVGLDSTDTQYF
V gene: TRBV27; clone size: NA; D gene: TRBD1; J gene: TRBJ1-1; CDR3 DNA: TGTGCCAGCGGCTACGGGACAGGTCGTACTGAAGCTTTCTTT; CDR3 protein: CASGYGTGRTEAFF
V gene: TRBV12-3/TRBV12-4; clone size: NA; D gene: NA; J gene: TRBJ1-1; CDR3 DNA: TGTGCCAGTAGGAGGGATCCCTTTTGGACTGAAGCTTTCTTT; CDR3 protein: CASRRDPFWTEAFF
V gene: TRBV28; clone size: few; D gene: TRBD2; J gene: TRBJ2-5; CDR3 DNA: TGTGCCAGCAAGATGGCGGGGGAGGAGACCCAGTACTTC; CDR3 protein: CASKMAGEETQYF
V gene: TRBV4-3; clone size: few; D gene: NA; J gene: TRBJ2-3; CDR3 DNA: TGCGCCAGCAGCCGAGGACAGGATACGCAGTATTTT; CDR3 protein: CASSRGQDTQYF
V gene: TRBV6-1; clone size: NA; D gene: TRBD1; J gene: TRBJ2-2; CDR3 DNA: TGTGCCGCTACAGGGGGCGCGAGAACCGGGGAGCTGTTTTTT; CDR3 protein: CAATGGARTGELFF
V gene: TRBV6-2/TRBV6-3; clone size: NA; D gene: NA; J gene: TRBJ2-5; CDR3 DNA: TGTGCCAGCAGCCCCATAGGACTTGATCAAGAGACCCAGTACTTC; CDR3 protein: CASSPIGLDQETQYF
V gene: TRBV29-1; clone size: few; D gene: NA; J gene: TRBJ1-2; CDR3 DNA: TGCAGCGTGCTGACAGGTCGGGGGCGAGGTGGTGGCTACACCTTC; CDR3 protein: CSVLTGRGRGGGYTF
V gene: TRBV9; clone size: NA; D gene: TRBD2; J gene: TRBJ2-1; CDR3 DNA: TGTGCCAGCAGCGTAGAAGGTAGCGGGAGAGGGGGGCAGTTCTTC; CDR3 protein: CASSVEGSGRGGQFF
V gene: TRBV15; clone size: few; D gene: NA; J gene: TRBJ2-3; CDR3 DNA: TGTGCCACCAGCAGAGCCCAAGTTTCTAGCACAGATACGCAGTATTTT; CDR3 protein: CATSRAQVSSTDTQYF
V gene: TRBV29-1; clone size: NA; D gene: NA; J gene: TRBJ2-2; CDR3 DNA: TGCAGCGTTGTCGGAGGGTGGAACACCGGGGAGCTGTTTTTT; CDR3 protein: CSVVGGWNTGELFF
V gene: TRBV7-9; clone size: NA; D gene: TRBD1; J gene: TRBJ2-7; CDR3 DNA: TGTGCCGGCAGCTTAGGGGGACAGGACGAGCAGTACTTC; CDR3 protein: CAGSLGGQDEQYF
V gene: TRBV12-3/TRBV12-4; clone size: NA; D gene: TRBD2; J gene: TRBJ2-5; CDR3 DNA: TGTGCCAGCAGTCAAAGCGGGGCTGGGGAGACCCAGTACTTC; CDR3 protein: CASSQSGAGETQYF
V gene: TRBV6-2/TRBV6-3; clone size: NA; D gene: NA; J gene: TRBJ2-7; CDR3 DNA: TGTGCCAGCAGTTACCACGGACACCTGGGCTCCTACGAGCAGTACTTC; CDR3 protein: CASSYHGHLGSYEQYF
V gene: TRBV28; clone size: NA; D gene: NA; J gene: TRBJ1-1; CDR3 DNA: TGTGCCAGCAGGTTATGGAACACTGAAGCTTTCTTT; CDR3 protein: CASRLWNTEAFF
V gene: TRBV12-3/TRBV12-4; clone size: NA; D gene: TRBD2; J gene: TRBJ2-3; CDR3 DNA: TGTGCCAGCAGTTTATCCACTAGCGGGGGGGCTGATACGCAGTATTTT; CDR3 protein: CASSLSTSGGADTQYF
V gene: TRBV9; clone size: few; D gene: TRBD2; J gene: TRBJ2-7; CDR3 DNA: TGTGCCAGCAGCGTATCCGTTAGCGGGGGATCCGAGCGGTACTTC; CDR3 protein: CASSVSVSGGSERYF
V gene: TRBV12-3/TRBV12-4; clone size: few; D gene: NA; J gene: TRBJ2-5; CDR3 DNA: TGTGCCAGCAGCCCCCAACCCCACAGGGTTGAAACCCAGTACTTC; CDR3 protein: CASSPQPHRVETQYF
V gene: TRBV7-3; clone size: NA; D gene: NA; J gene: TRBJ2-5; CDR3 DNA: TGTGCCAGCAGCCCCCAGGGAGGCCCGCAAGAGACCCAGTACTTC; CDR3 protein: CASSPQGGPQETQYF
V gene: TRBV3-1; clone size: few; D gene: NA; J gene: TRBJ1-6; CDR3 DNA: TGTGCCAGCAGCCAGGAAACAGTCGGGGGTTCACCCCTCCACTTT; CDR3 protein: CASSQETVGGSPLHF
V gene: TRBV12-3/TRBV12-4; clone size: many; D gene: NA; J gene: TRBJ1-2; CDR3 DNA: TGTGCCAGCACCCCCGGGGGGTATGGCTACACCTTC; CDR3 protein: CASTPGGYGYTF
V gene: TRBV10-3; clone size: NA; D gene: TRBD2; J gene: TRBJ2-7; CDR3 DNA: TGTGCCATCAGTGATGGGGGGGCCTACGAGCAGTACTTC; CDR3 protein: CAISDGGAYEQYF
V gene: TRBV28; clone size: NA; D gene: NA; J gene: TRBJ2-2; CDR3 DNA: TGTGCCAGCAGTCTTGGCGCGGAGAGAACCGGGGAGCTGTTTTTT; CDR3 protein: CASSLGAERTGELFF
V gene: TRBV7-8; clone size: NA; D gene: NA; J gene: TRBJ2-1; CDR3 DNA: TGTGCCAGCCTGGGGTCAGGGGATGAGCAGTTCTTC; CDR3 protein: CASLGSGDEQFF
V gene: TRBV7-2; clone size: NA; D gene: NA; J gene: TRBJ2-1; CDR3 DNA: TGTGCCAGCAGCTCCTCTCGGGGCAATGAGCAGTTCTTC; CDR3 protein: CASSSSRGNEQFF
V gene: TRBV20-1; clone size: NA; D gene: TRBD2; J gene: TRBJ2-1; CDR3 DNA: TGCAGTGCTAGATCACTCCTGGGACTAGCGGGGGGTCGGAATGAGCAGTTCTTC; CDR3 protein: CSARSLLGLAGGRNEQFF
V gene: TRBV3-1; clone size: many; D gene: NA; J gene: TRBJ2-7; CDR3 DNA: TGTGCCAGCAGCCAACTGAGCTCCTACGAGCAGTACTTC; CDR3 protein: CASSQLSSYEQYF
V gene: TRBV3-1; clone size: NA; D gene: NA; J gene: TRBJ1-2; CDR3 DNA: TGTGCCAGCAGCCAAGGTATTGAGCTTGGACAGTACACCTTC; CDR3 protein: CASSQGIELGQYTF
V gene: TRBV5-1; clone size: few; D gene: TRBD2; J gene: TRBJ2-3; CDR3 DNA: TGCGCCAGCAGTCCCTCCCCTAGCGGGGGAACAGATACGCAGTATTTT; CDR3 protein: CASSPSPSGGTDTQYF
V gene: TRBV14; clone size: few; D gene: NA; J gene: TRBJ2-5; CDR3 DNA: TGTGCCAGCAGCCAAGTTGGGGCGACTACAGAGACCCAGTACTTC; CDR3 protein: CASSQVGATTETQYF
V gene: TRBV20-1; clone size: NA; D gene: TRBD1; J gene: TRBJ2-5; CDR3 DNA: TGCAGTGCTAGCTCCCCGGCAGGGGGCCTCTTAGAAGAGACCCAGTACTTC; CDR3 protein: CSASSPAGGLLEETQYF
V gene: TRBV2; clone size: few; D gene: NA; J gene: TRBJ2-4; CDR3 DNA: TGTGCCAGCAGGGGCAGAAACATTCAGTACTTC; CDR3 protein: CASRGRNIQYF
V gene: TRBV15; clone size: few; D gene: NA; J gene: TRBJ2-7; CDR3 DNA: TGTGCCACCAGCAGAGATAAGGTAGCAGGGGAGTTTTACGAGCAGTACTTC; CDR3 protein: CATSRDKVAGEFYEQYF
V gene: TRBV20-1; clone size: NA; D gene: NA; J gene: TRBJ2-3; CDR3 DNA: TGCAGTGCTAGAGATTCGGTACGCACAGATACGCAGTATTTT; CDR3 protein: CSARDSVRTDTQYF